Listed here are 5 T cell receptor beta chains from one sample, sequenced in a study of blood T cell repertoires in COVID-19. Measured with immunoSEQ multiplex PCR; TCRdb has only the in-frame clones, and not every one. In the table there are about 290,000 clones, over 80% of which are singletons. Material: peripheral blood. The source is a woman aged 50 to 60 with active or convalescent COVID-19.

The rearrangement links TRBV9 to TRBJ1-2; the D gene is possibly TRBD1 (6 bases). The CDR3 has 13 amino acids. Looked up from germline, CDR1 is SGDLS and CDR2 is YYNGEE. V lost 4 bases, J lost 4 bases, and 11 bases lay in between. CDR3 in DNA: TGTGCCAGCAGCTACAGGGAGGGCTATGGCTACACCTTC. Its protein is CASSYREGYGYTF.

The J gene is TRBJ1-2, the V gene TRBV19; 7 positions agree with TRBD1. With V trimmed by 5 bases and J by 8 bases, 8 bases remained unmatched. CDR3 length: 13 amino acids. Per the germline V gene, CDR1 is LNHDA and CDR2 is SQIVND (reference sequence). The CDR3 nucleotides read TGTGCCAGTAGTGTGACAGGGCATTCCGGCTACACCTTC. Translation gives CASSVTGHSGYTF. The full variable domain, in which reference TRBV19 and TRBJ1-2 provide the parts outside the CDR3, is DGGITQSPKYLFRKEGQNVTLSCEQNLNHDAMYWYRQDPGQGLRLIYYSQIVNDFQKGDIAEGYSVSREKKESFPLTVTSAQKNPTAFYLCASSVTGHSGYTFGSGTRLTVV.

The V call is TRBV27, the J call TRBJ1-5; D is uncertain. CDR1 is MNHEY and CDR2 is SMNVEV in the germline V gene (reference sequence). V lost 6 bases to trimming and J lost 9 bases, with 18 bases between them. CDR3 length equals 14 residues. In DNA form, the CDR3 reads TGTGCCAGCAGGGCCGGACGGGGATTGGTGCCCCAGCATTTT. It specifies CASRAGRGLVPQHF.

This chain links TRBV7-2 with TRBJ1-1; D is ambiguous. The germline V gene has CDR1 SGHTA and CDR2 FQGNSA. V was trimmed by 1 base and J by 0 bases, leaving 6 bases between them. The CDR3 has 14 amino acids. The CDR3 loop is CASSLGFMNTEAFF. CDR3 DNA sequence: TGTGCCAGCAGCTTAGGTTTCATGAACACTGAAGCTTTCTTT.

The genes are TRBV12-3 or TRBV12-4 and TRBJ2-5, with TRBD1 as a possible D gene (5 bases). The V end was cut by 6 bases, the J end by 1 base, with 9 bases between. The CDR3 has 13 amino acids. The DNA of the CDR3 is TGTGCCAGCAGGTACAGGTTCCAAGAGACCCAGTACTTC. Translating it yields CASRYRFQETQYF.